Listed here is a single T cell receptor beta chain. Its specificity is not known. Hyperthyroidism in the patients, aged 18 to 65, was newly diagnosed and under 2 months in duration. The data are from a study of T cells in Graves' hyperthyroidism and ophthalmopathy. Amplified regions were TCR beta CDR3 sequences from RNA transcripts. The TCR CDR3 was amplified in a first-round RT-PCR using the HTBI primer set. A single record per CDR3 protein comes from TCRdb applying MiXCR to the multiplex PCR reads. The repertoire has fewer than 110,000 distinct CDR3 sequences, roughly 15% of them found once; the top ten carry around 42%. From germline, CDR1 is PRHDT and CDR2 FYEKMQ (reference sequence). CDR3 size: 15 residues. V was clipped by 4 bases and J by 5 bases, with 17 bases between them. Findings and caveats of the study: Most clonotypes that expanded in the thyroid above 0.001 also showed up in blood.

The chain joins TRBV13 to TRBJ1-2; perhaps TRBD1 as D (6 bases). Sequences were obtained from blood. This TCR came from a woman aged 45-60 years with Graves' hyperthyroidism. The CDR3 is CASSSTRRDIYGYTF. The DNA for the CDR3 is TGTGCCAGCAGCTCAACACGAAGGGACATTTATGGCTACACCTTC.